The 31 T cell receptor beta chains presented below share a single source sample, sequenced in a study of T cell repertoires in aging, cancer and after chemotherapy. TCR beta rearrangements were amplified from peripheral blood genomic DNA. A mixed TRB-A/B primer pool amplified rearranged TRB by multiplex touch-down PCR. In TCRdb, the multiplex PCR reads were re-called with MiXCR into one record per CDR3 protein. The table includes over 6,500 distinct CDR3 sequences, about 20% detected once. The sample consisted of blood. The source is a human donor with a blood cancer.

This clonotype has more than one count but fewer than ten. The genes are TRBV6-2 or TRBV6-3 and TRBJ2-7; D is unclear. The CDR3 spans 12 residues. Germline V lookup: CDR1 MNHEY, CDR2 SVGEGT. V shed 7 bases and J shed 5 bases, with 12 bases lying between them. The CDR3 reads CASIQPGDEQYF. In DNA, the CDR3 is TGTGCCAGCATTCAACCAGGTGACGAGCAGTACTTC.

The chain recombines TRBV19 with TRBJ1-1; perhaps TRBD1 as D (5 bases). Germline CDR1 and CDR2: LNHDA and SQIVND (reference sequence). The CDR3 contains 17 residues. Trimming took off 4 bases at V and 1 base at J, with 19 bases between the two ends. As DNA, the CDR3 is TGTGCCAGTAGTAAAGAGGGACGGCAACGCCCGAACACTGAAGCTTTCTTT. Encoded protein: CASSKEGRQRPNTEAFF.

This clonotype was found a few times. The chain has TRBV7-2 and TRBJ2-7; 9 bases are a match to TRBD2. The CDR3 covers 14 residues. V shed 2 bases, J shed 5 bases, and the junction held 4 bases outside the gene matches. Per the germline V gene, CDR1 is SGHTA and CDR2 is FQGNSA. The CDR3 bases are TGTGCCAGCAGCTTAAGCGGGAGGTTCGACGAGCAGTACTTC. This translates into CASSLSGRFDEQYF.

This rearrangement joins TRBV19 to TRBJ2-5; possibly TRBD1 for D (6 bases). The CDR3 has 15 amino acids. Germline loops: CDR1 LNHDA, CDR2 SQIVND (reference sequence). Deletions cut 7 bases from V and 1 base from J, with 16 bases between. CDR3 bases: TGTGCCAGTAAATCAGGGGCGAGCTCCCAAGAGACCCAGTACTTC. Protein sequence: CASKSGASSQETQYF.

This rearrangement joins TRBV20-1 to TRBJ2-1, with 10 nucleotides matching TRBD1. V shed 5 bases, J shed 4 bases, and the junction held 8 bases outside the gene matches. Germline CDR1 reads DFQATT; CDR2 reads SNEGSKA (reference sequence). The CDR3 is made up of 15 amino acids. DNA of the CDR3: TGCAGTGCTGGGGAGGGACAGGGGAATTACAATGAGCAGTTCTTC. Protein: CSAGEGQGNYNEQFF.

This clonotype qualifies as medium-sized (0.01 to 0.1%). The chain couples TRBV15 to TRBJ1-4; no reliable D call. V lost 2 bases, J lost 8 bases, and 15 bases lay in between. The germline gives CDR1 LNHNV, CDR2 YYDKDF (reference sequence). The CDR3 covers 15 residues. CDR3 coding DNA: TGTGCCACCAGCAGACCCCGGGGAAAGAGCGAAAAACTGTTTTTT. Translation: CATSRPRGKSEKLFF.

Comment on this clonotype: A much more abundant neighbour one base away suggests this may be a read error. CDR3 DNA: TGTGCCAGCAGTGCGGGACAGAACTATGGCTGCACCTTC. Translating gives CASSAGQNYGCTF. This chain uses TRBV6-4 with TRBJ1-2; 7 bases match TRBD1. There are 13 residues in the CDR3. Germline CDR1 reads MRHNA; CDR2 reads SNTAGT.

The V and J genes are TRBV7-3 and TRBJ2-5; 9 nucleotides line up with TRBD2. Germline CDR1 and CDR2: SGHTA and FQGTGA. With 5 bases clipped from V and 3 bases from J, the junction kept 1 base outside the gene matches. The CDR3 is 13 residues long. The CDR3 DNA reads TGTGCCAGCAGCGCGGGGGGGGAAGAGACCCAGTACTTC. Translated: CASSAGGEETQYF.

This clonotype is categorized as medium-sized. V is TRBV7-2 and J is TRBJ2-5; D is ambiguous. Germline V gene data show CDR1 as SGHTA and CDR2 as FQGNSA. V lost 3 bases and J 4 bases, leaving 6 bases between the germline ends. The CDR3 runs 12 residues. CDR3 in DNA: TGTGCCAGCAGCTTCGGATTAGAGACCCAGTACTTC. This codes for CASSFGLETQYF. The variable domain in full, with the rest retrieved from reference TRBV7-2 and TRBJ2-5, is GAGVSQSPSNKVTEKGKDVELRCDPISGHTALYWYRQSLGQGLEFLIYFQGNSAPDKSGLPSDRFSAERTGGSVSTLTIQRTQQEDSAVYLCASSFGLETQYFGPGTRLLVL.

This clonotype is deemed medium-sized. The J gene is TRBJ1-2, the V gene TRBV6-6; D unclear. The CDR3 is 13 residues long. Trimming pared 6 bases from V and 4 bases from J, leaving 12 bases between. The V gene's germline CDR1 is MNHNY and CDR2 SVGAGI (reference sequence). The CDR3 sequence is CASSPTAIYGYTF. CDR3 in DNA: TGTGCCAGCAGCCCGACCGCAATCTATGGCTACACCTTC.

This clonotype came up once. This chain connects TRBV27 to TRBJ2-5; a weak D match, TRBD2 (5 bases). V was pared by 6 bases and J by 5 bases, with 13 bases between. Germline CDR1 MNHEY, CDR2 SMNVEV (reference sequence). The CDR3 spans 13 residues. The CDR3 nucleotides read TGTGCCAGCAGCAAAGAGCGGAGGGAGACCCAGTACTTC. It translates to CASSKERRETQYF.

This clonotype has just a few counts. The CDR3 reads CASSLTGGSTNEKLFF. The CDR3 DNA sequence: TGTGCCAGCAGTTTAACAGGGGGAAGCACTAATGAAAAACTGTTTTTT. This chain joins TRBV12-3 or TRBV12-4 and TRBJ1-4; 8 bases align to TRBD1. The length of the CDR3 is 16 residues. V shed 2 bases, J shed 2 bases, and the junction held 4 bases outside the gene matches.

This clonotype counts as medium-sized (0.01 to 0.1%). The chain combines TRBV19 with TRBJ1-5, with D possibly being TRBD1 (6 bases). Germline loops: CDR1 LNHDA, CDR2 SQIVND (reference sequence). This CDR3 has 15 amino acids. Trimming removed 4 bases from V and 6 bases from J, with 16 bases in between. The CDR3 DNA reads TGTGCCAGTAGTAACGGAAAGGGGGGCGTTCAGCCCCAGCATTTT. It codes for CASSNGKGGVQPQHF.

This clonotype appeared a few times. This chain uses TRBV18 with TRBJ1-1, with D maybe TRBD1 (5 bases). V dropped 4 bases and J dropped 5 bases, with 11 bases sitting between them. Germline lookup yields CDR1 KGHSH and CDR2 LQKENI. The length of the CDR3 is 13 residues. CDR3 bases: TGTGCCAGCTCACACGGGGCAGGGACTGAAGCTTTCTTT. It yields the protein CASSHGAGTEAFF.

The chain has TRBV20-1 and TRBJ2-1; TRBD2 matches 13 bases. Trimming took 4 bases from V and 8 from J; bases not matched to a gene: 5. CDR1 is DFQATT and CDR2 is SNEGSKA in the germline V gene (reference sequence). CDR3 length: 14 amino acids. The CDR3 reads CSAITSGRAHEQFF. The CDR3 DNA is TGCAGTGCTATTACTAGCGGGAGGGCCCATGAGCAGTTCTTC.

This clonotype turned up a few times. The chain employs TRBV4-2 and TRBJ1-6; TRBD1 matches 12 bases. The V and J ends lost 4 bases and 0 bases, in that order; junction bases with no gene match: 7. The CDR3 has 19 amino acids. The germline V gene encodes CDR1 LGHNA and CDR2 YNFKEQ. The chain's CDR3 is CASSPGDRGHPSYNSPLHF. CDR3 DNA sequence: TGTGCCAGCAGCCCCGGGGACAGGGGGCACCCCTCCTATAATTCACCCCTCCACTTT.

This clonotype is medium-sized. The J gene is TRBJ2-2, the V gene TRBV6-1, with a possible D match to TRBD2 (5 bases). Trimming took off 4 bases at V and 13 bases at J, with 19 bases between the two ends. This CDR3 comprises 14 residues. CDR1 MNHNS and CDR2 SASEGT come from the germline V gene. CDR3 bases: TGTGCCAGCAGTGGAGTCAGGCGGGTCAGTTGGCTGTTTTTT. It yields the protein CASSGVRRVSWLFF.

This clonotype was found once. This chain joins TRBV20-1 and TRBJ2-1; D is possibly TRBD1 (6 bases). Germline loops: CDR1 DFQATT, CDR2 SNEGSKA (reference sequence). Trimming took 1 base from V and 0 from J, leaving 10 bases between them. The CDR3 runs to 15 residues. CDR3 amino acids: CSARAEGGSYNEQFF. The CDR3 bases are TGCAGTGCTAGAGCCGAAGGGGGCTCCTACAATGAGCAGTTCTTC.

This clonotype was seen only a few times. V usage is TRBV7-9 and J usage is TRBJ1-1; no firm D call. There are 15 residues in the CDR3. Germline V lookup: CDR1 SEHNR, CDR2 FQNEAQ (reference sequence). V lost 3 bases and J lost 0, with 11 bases in between. The CDR3 coding sequence is TGTGCCAGCAGCTTGGGGAGTGTCTTGAACACTGAAGCTTTCTTT. It specifies CASSLGSVLNTEAFF.

The chain has TRBV4-3 and TRBJ2-2, with D uncertain. The V gene lost 0 bases and the J gene lost 7 bases, with 6 bases spanning the gap. This CDR3 has 13 residues. Germline V gene data show CDR1 as LGHNA and CDR2 as YSLEER. The CDR3 nucleotides read TGCGCCAGCAGCCAAGATGTGGACGGGGAGCTGTTTTTT. As protein: CASSQDVDGELFF.

Sample share makes this clonotype medium-sized. This chain connects TRBV19 to TRBJ2-4; D perhaps matches TRBD1 (7 bases). The germline V gene encodes CDR1 LNHDA and CDR2 SQIVND (reference sequence). CDR3 length: 13 residues. V was clipped by 4 bases and J by 6 bases, with 10 bases between them. Here the CDR3 reads CASSRGDRNIQYF. DNA of the CDR3: TGTGCCAGTAGTAGGGGGGACAGAAACATTCAGTACTTC.

The chain couples TRBV27 to TRBJ1-1, with D perhaps TRBD1 (5 bases). Germline V gene data show CDR1 as MNHEY and CDR2 as SMNVEV (reference sequence). Between the trimmed V and J ends, which lost 2 bases and 4 bases, there was a span of 14 bases. This CDR3 has 15 residues. As DNA, the CDR3 is TGTGCCAGCAGTTTAGCGGCGGGGCGCTTCACTGAAGCTTTCTTT. This gives the protein CASSLAAGRFTEAFF.

Turning to this clonotype: The junction differs from germline at one of its ends, possibly a read error. The J gene is TRBJ2-2, the V gene TRBV7-9; 8 bases align to TRBD1. Germline V gives CDR1 SEHNR, CDR2 FQNEAQ (reference sequence). The CDR3 loop spans 17 amino acids. CDR3 DNA: TGTGCCAGCAGCTTAGCGACTACCCACAGGGGGACCGGGAAGCTGTTTTTT. Its protein product is CASSLATTHRGTGKLFF. The full variable domain, in which reference TRBV7-9 and TRBJ2-2 provide the parts outside the CDR3, is DTGVSQNPRHKITKRGQNVTFRCDPISEHNRLYWYRQTLGQGPEFLTYFQNEAQLEKSRLLSDRFSAERPKGSFSTLEIQRTEQGDSAMYLCASSLATTHRGTGKLFFGEGSRLTVL.

The rearrangement joins TRBV5-1 to TRBJ1-2; 7 bases match TRBD1. CDR1 SGHRS and CDR2 YFSETQ come from the germline V gene. The CDR3 runs to 13 residues. Trimming cost V 3 bases and J 4 bases; bases outside gene matches: 3. The CDR3 region is CASSSDRLYGYTF. The CDR3 DNA is TGCGCCAGCAGCTCGGACAGGCTCTATGGCTACACCTTC.

This clonotype turned up a few times. The chain recombines TRBV20-1 with TRBJ2-5; D may be TRBD2 (5 bases). Per germline, CDR1 DFQATT and CDR2 SNEGSKA (reference sequence). The germline V and J ends were trimmed by 1 base and 5 bases, with 14 bases remaining between them. The CDR3 runs 14 residues. The CDR3 DNA is TGCAGTGCTAGAGGCGAGGGCCGTTGGGAGACCCAGTACTTC. Its protein product is CSARGEGRWETQYF.

This clonotype is classed as medium-sized. This chain links TRBV30 with TRBJ2-7; tentative D call: TRBD2 (5 bases). The V end lost 4 bases, the J end lost 5 bases, and 12 bases lay between the germline ends. This CDR3 spans 12 amino acids. Germline V lookup: CDR1 GTSNPN, CDR2 SVGIG (reference sequence). The CDR3, as DNA: TGTGCCTGGAAGACCGGGGTAAACGAGCAGTACTTC. It encodes CAWKTGVNEQYF.

This clonotype was seen a few times. The rearrangement uses TRBV20-1 and TRBJ1-6; 11 nucleotides agree with TRBD1. The CDR3 extends over 16 amino acids. Germline CDR1 DFQATT, CDR2 SNEGSKA (reference sequence). Trimming at V came to 1 base and at J to 9 bases, leaving 8 bases not matched to a gene. The CDR3 sequence: CSARVMDRGPLSPLHF. In DNA form, the CDR3 reads TGCAGTGCTAGAGTGATGGACAGGGGGCCTCTTTCACCCCTCCACTTT.

This clonotype has more than one count but fewer than ten. The V call is TRBV7-9, the J call TRBJ2-5; 11 bases align to TRBD2. This CDR3 region has 15 residues. Germline CDR1 reads SEHNR; CDR2 reads FQNEAQ (reference sequence). The V segment lost 5 bases and the J segment 5 bases; nucleotides outside the gene matches: 7. The chain's CDR3 is CASSLHSGRAETQYF. DNA of the CDR3: TGTGCCAGCAGCCTTCATAGCGGGAGGGCCGAGACCCAGTACTTC.

This clonotype is deemed medium-sized. The chain has TRBV6-6 and TRBJ2-7, with 7 bases identical to TRBD2. From germline, CDR1 is MNHNY and CDR2 SVGAGI (reference sequence). The CDR3 is 17 amino acids. J lost 5 bases, V lost 5 bases, and 18 bases had no gene match. The CDR3 nucleotides are TGTGCCAGCAGTCTACTTGGTGGTCGCGGGAGCTACCACGAGCAGTACTTC. Its translation: CASSLLGGRGSYHEQYF.

The V and J genes are TRBV6-2 or TRBV6-3 and TRBJ1-2, with a tentative D call TRBD1 (6 bases). The CDR3 sequence is 19 residues long. Germline assignment: CDR1 MNHEY and CDR2 SVGEGT. V was cut by 4 bases and J by 2 bases, with 26 bases left in between. CDR3 nucleotides: TGTGCCAGCAGTTCCACCCCCGGCGGGACAAGGGGCATGAACTATGGCTACACCTTC. Translating gives CASSSTPGGTRGMNYGYTF.

This sequence joins TRBV19 and TRBJ1-1, with D perhaps matching TRBD1 (6 bases). Germline-derived CDR1 and CDR2 are LNHDA and SQIVND (reference sequence). The ends were cut back, 4 bases at V and 7 bases at J, with 25 bases in the middle. The CDR3 loop spans 17 amino acids. The CDR3 protein is CASSKGTGTVVALEAFF. The CDR3, as DNA: TGTGCCAGTAGTAAAGGTACAGGGACGGTCGTGGCTCTTGAAGCTTTCTTT.